This T cell receptor beta chain was recovered during a study of beta chain features in type 1 diabetes. The study's findings and limits: Naive, central memory and Treg TCRB repertoires seemed to resemble each other more closely in patients than they did in healthy donors.

This clone was detected only a few times. Its cognate antigen is unknown. Sorted CD4+ subsets: naive, central memory, regulatory, stem cell-like memory (CD45RO/CCR7/CD25/CD127/CD95/CD27 panel). CDR3 length: 11 amino acids. Germline CDR1 reads SGHVS; CDR2 reads FNYEAQ. The V gene lost 1 base and the J gene lost 6 bases, with 1 base spanning the gap. Investigators reverse transcribed all isolated RNA, so they sequenced expressed TCRB transcripts. Libraries were prepared by immunoSEQ multiplex PCR; TCRdb keeps only in-frame clonotypes and omits some of them. The sample carries under 550,000 clones, about 10% recorded once.

The rearrangement uses TRBV7-6 and TRBJ2-1; the D is unclear. The sequence was obtained from a woman aged 18-29 years in good health. Sequenced material: naive CD4+ T cells from blood. This CDR3 reads CASSLVNEQFF. CDR3 DNA sequence: TGTGCCAGCAGCTTAGTCAATGAGCAGTTCTTC.